A selection of T cell receptor beta chains follows, all from one sample in a study of blood T cell repertoires in COVID-19. Method: immunoSEQ multiplex PCR; TCRdb's copy keeps in-frame clones and lacks some. The table records roughly 63,000 clones, around 90% of them present only once. What was sequenced was peripheral blood. The receptors stem from a human donor in a cohort sampled during active COVID-19. The CDR3 runs from the conserved cysteine through the conserved F or W. The D gene is left open where the match is weak. Clone sizes are given selectively: once, few, many, or a class where the clone is expanded.

d_gene	abundance	v_gene	j_gene	CDR3aa	CDR3nt
-	-	TRBV7-2	TRBJ1-3	CASSQGGRVDTIYF	TGTGCCAGCAGCCAAGGGGGGAGGGTAGACACCATATATTTT
-	few	TRBV5-1	TRBJ2-7	CASSPNNRAAEQYF	TGCGCCAGCAGCCCAAATAACAGAGCTGCCGAGCAGTACTTC
TRBD2	-	TRBV4-2	TRBJ2-1	CASSQALAGANEQFF	TGTGCCAGCAGCCAAGCGCTAGCGGGAGCGAATGAGCAGTTCTTC
TRBD2	once	TRBV15	TRBJ2-3	CATSRGWTSKTDTQYF	TGTGCCACCAGCAGAGGGTGGACTAGCAAAACAGATACGCAGTATTTT
-	-	TRBV6-2/TRBV6-3	TRBJ1-1	CASSYKGGVEAFF	TGTGCCAGCAGTTACAAGGGAGGAGTTGAAGCTTTCTTT
TRBD1	-	TRBV28	TRBJ1-2	CASSTGTGNYGYTF	TGTGCTAGCAGTACCGGGACAGGGAACTATGGCTACACCTTC
-	-	TRBV7-2	TRBJ2-7	CASSLAVRVDGLFRAQYF	TGTGCCAGCAGCTTAGCGGTGAGAGTGGACGGACTGTTCCGGGCGCAGTACTTC
-	once	TRBV5-1	TRBJ1-1	CASSWGTMNTEAFF	TGCGCCAGCAGCTGGGGGACAATGAACACTGAAGCTTTCTTT
TRBD2	-	TRBV29-1	TRBJ2-1	CSGGLAGDNEQFF	TGCAGCGGCGGACTAGCGGGGGACAATGAGCAGTTCTTC
TRBD1	-	TRBV6-5	TRBJ1-2	CASSYSSPGGIRGYTF	TGTGCCAGTAGTTACTCCTCGCCAGGGGGAATACGGGGCTACACCTTC
-	-	TRBV19	TRBJ1-2	CASSLNWRTRGNYGYTF	TGTGCCAGTAGCCTTAACTGGAGAACAAGGGGGAACTATGGCTACACCTTC
TRBD2	-	TRBV28	TRBJ2-1	CASILGGLAGGRSTENEQFF	TGTGCCAGCATCCTCGGTGGACTAGCGGGAGGCCGTTCTACGGAAAATGAGCAGTTCTTC
-	-	TRBV29-1	TRBJ1-1	CSVVLGPEAFF	TGCAGCGTTGTGTTGGGGCCTGAAGCTTTCTTT
-	-	TRBV4-2	TRBJ2-1	CASSQGLDNEQFF	TGTGCCAGCAGCCAAGGACTAGACAATGAGCAGTTCTTC
-	-	TRBV5-6	TRBJ2-1	CASSLERRGGRFF	TGTGCCAGCAGCTTGGAGCGGAGAGGGGGTCGGTTCTTC
TRBD2	-	TRBV5-6	TRBJ2-1	CASSWRDPGGEQFF	TGTGCCAGCAGCTGGAGGGACCCGGGGGGTGAGCAGTTCTTC
-	-	TRBV6-4	TRBJ2-2	CASSDSSTGELFF	TGTGCCAGCAGTGACTCTAGCACCGGGGAGCTGTTTTTT
-	-	TRBV6-4	TRBJ2-1	CASSDSLATNEQFF	TGTGCCAGCAGTGACTCTCTAGCGACCAATGAGCAGTTCTTC
TRBD2	-	TRBV30	TRBJ2-3	CAWKGLAGEADTQYF	TGTGCCTGGAAGGGACTAGCGGGAGAAGCAGATACGCAGTATTTT
TRBD2	-	TRBV24-1	TRBJ2-2	CATSVRGGTGELFF	TGTGCCACCAGTGTTCGCGGGGGGACCGGGGAGCTGTTTTTT
-	-	TRBV19	TRBJ1-5	CASSINRGSYNQPQHF	TGTGCCAGTAGTATTAATAGGGGGTCTTACAATCAGCCCCAGCATTTT
TRBD1	once	TRBV7-8	TRBJ2-5	CASRPNRGRNQETQYF	TGTGCCAGCAGACCAAACAGGGGGCGCAACCAAGAGACCCAGTACTTC
TRBD2	once	TRBV11-3	TRBJ2-1	CASSSGTSGEQFF	TGTGCCAGCAGCTCCGGGACTAGTGGTGAGCAGTTCTTC
-	-	TRBV6-5	TRBJ1-2	CASRQESNYGYTF	TGTGCCAGTCGACAGGAGTCTAACTATGGCTACACCTTC
TRBD1	-	TRBV11-2	TRBJ1-2	CASSLDSRGSWNYGYTF	TGTGCCAGCAGCTTAGATTCCAGGGGGAGTTGGAACTATGGCTACACCTTC
TRBD1	-	TRBV15	TRBJ2-1	CATSRAPTGAINEQFF	TGTGCCACCAGCAGAGCCCCTACAGGGGCAATAAATGAGCAGTTCTTC
TRBD1	once	TRBV27	TRBJ1-5	CASSAQGVAALHF	TGTGCCAGCAGTGCCCAGGGGGTGGCGGCGTTGCATTTT
-	once	TRBV3-1/TRBV3-2	TRBJ2-7	CASSWEDEQYF	TGTGCCAGCAGCTGGGAGGACGAGCAGTACTTC
TRBD1	-	TRBV6-6	TRBJ2-3	CASRPDRGTDTQYF	TGTGCCAGCAGACCTGACAGGGGCACAGATACGCAGTATTTT
TRBD1	few	TRBV28	TRBJ2-6	CASKQHRGAGANVLTF	TGTGCCAGCAAACAACACAGGGGAGCTGGGGCCAACGTCCTGACTTTC
TRBD1	-	TRBV5-1	TRBJ1-1	CASSRAGQVTEAFF	TGCGCCAGCAGCCGGGCGGGACAGGTCACTGAAGCTTTCTTT
-	-	TRBV29-1	TRBJ1-1	CSVYRAGTEAFF	TGCAGCGTTTACAGGGCGGGTACTGAAGCTTTCTTT
TRBD1	-	TRBV18	TRBJ1-1	CASSRGQGEGTEAFF	TGTGCCAGCTCACGGGGACAGGGAGAGGGCACTGAAGCTTTCTTT
-	-	TRBV19	TRBJ1-3	CASSIDPTGMRNTIYF	TGTGCCAGTAGTATAGATCCGACGGGAATGAGAAACACCATATATTTT
-	-	TRBV2	TRBJ2-3	CASSYTDTQYF	TGTGCCAGCAGCTACACAGATACGCAGTATTTT
TRBD1	-	TRBV5-1	TRBJ1-2	CASSLGQGDGYTF	TGCGCCAGCAGCTTGGGACAGGGGGATGGCTACACCTTC
-	-	TRBV5-6	TRBJ1-4	CASSSGRRGFATNEKLFF	TGTGCCAGCAGCTCGGGACGGAGGGGATTTGCAACTAATGAAAAACTGTTTTTT
TRBD2	-	TRBV7-9	TRBJ2-7	CASSPGTSGRGSSYEQYF	TGTGCCAGCAGCCCCGGGACTAGCGGGAGGGGTAGCTCCTACGAGCAGTACTTC
TRBD2	-	TRBV18	TRBJ2-1	CASSRLLATNDEQFF	TGTGCCAGCTCCCGTTTACTAGCGACTAATGATGAGCAGTTCTTC
-	once	TRBV5-5	TRBJ2-5	CASSRPGETQYF	TGTGCCAGCAGCCGCCCGGGGGAGACCCAGTACTTC
-	-	TRBV24-1	TRBJ2-7	CATSDTRNEQYF	TGTGCCACCAGTGACACCAGGAACGAGCAGTACTTC
-	-	TRBV5-1	TRBJ2-7	CASRIGPQEYF	TGCGCCAGCAGGATAGGCCCCCAGGAGTACTTC
-	-	TRBV7-9	TRBJ2-7	CASSLVVGGDGSYEQYF	TGTGCCAGCAGCTTAGTGGTAGGGGGGGACGGTTCCTACGAGCAGTACTTC
-	-	TRBV6-5	TRBJ1-6	CASSVLTGFNSPLHF	TGTGCCAGCAGCGTTCTGACAGGCTTTAATTCACCCCTCCACTTT
TRBD2	-	TRBV5-4	TRBJ2-7	CASSLAQTSGNYEQYF	TGTGCCAGCAGCTTGGCCCAGACTAGCGGAAACTACGAGCAGTACTTC
-	-	TRBV5-8	TRBJ2-3	CASSLGLDRYTDTQYF	TGTGCCAGCAGCTTGGGACTCGACCGATACACAGATACGCAGTATTTT
-	-	TRBV12-3/TRBV12-4	TRBJ1-5	CASSLDINQPQHF	TGTGCCAGCAGTTTAGACATAAATCAGCCCCAGCATTTT